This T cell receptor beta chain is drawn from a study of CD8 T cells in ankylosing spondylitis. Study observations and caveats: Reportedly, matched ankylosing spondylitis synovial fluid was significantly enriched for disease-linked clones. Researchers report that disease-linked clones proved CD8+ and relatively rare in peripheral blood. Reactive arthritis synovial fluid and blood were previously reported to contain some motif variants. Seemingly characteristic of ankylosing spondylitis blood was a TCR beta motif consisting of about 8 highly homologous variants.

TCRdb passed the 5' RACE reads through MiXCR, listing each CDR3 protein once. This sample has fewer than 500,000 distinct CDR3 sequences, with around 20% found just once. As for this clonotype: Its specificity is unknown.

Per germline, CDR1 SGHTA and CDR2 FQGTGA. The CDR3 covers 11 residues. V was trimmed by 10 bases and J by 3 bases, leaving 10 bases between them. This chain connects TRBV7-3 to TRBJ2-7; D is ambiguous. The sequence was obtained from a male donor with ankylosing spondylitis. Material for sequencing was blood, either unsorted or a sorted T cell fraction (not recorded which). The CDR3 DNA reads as TGTGCCAACCCAGACGGCTACGAGCAGTACTTC. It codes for CANPDGYEQYF.